This T cell receptor beta chain was sequenced during a study of cytomegalovirus exposure and HLA in healthy donors. This CDR3 has 14 amino acids. Trimming took 4 bases from V and 5 from J; bases not matched to a gene: 7. The germline CDR1 and CDR2 sequences are SGHDN and FVKESK. The primer mix had 60 Vbeta and 13 Jbeta primers. Data came from immunoSEQ multiplex PCR; TCRdb stores just in-frame clones and leaves some out. The table shows under 100,000 clones, with less than 65% occurring only once. This sequence originates from a woman in her 30s in good health and CMV-seropositive. The sequenced sample was PBMCs. The chain recombines TRBV14 with TRBJ1-1, with 7 bases fitting TRBD1. This CDR3 is CASSRITGATEAFF. CDR3 bases: TGTGCCAGCAGCCGAATCACAGGGGCAACTGAAGCTTTCTTT.